The 26 T cell receptor beta chains reported below all come from one sample, sequenced in a study of cytomegalovirus exposure and HLA in healthy donors. The PCR had 60 Vbeta and 13 Jbeta primers. Profiled with immunoSEQ multiplex PCR; TCRdb holds only in-frame clones, not every one. The repertoire table contains 150,000 or so clones. The sequenced sample was PBMCs. These receptors were obtained from a young man in good health and CMV-seronegative.

The chain employs TRBV27 and TRBJ1-2, with 8 bases aligning to TRBD1. The CDR3 is made up of 14 amino acids. The V gene's germline CDR1 is MNHEY and CDR2 SMNVEV (reference sequence). Trimming removed 10 bases from V and 6 bases from J; junction bases left unmatched: 13. Written as DNA, the CDR3 is TGTGCCACCGGACAGGGTCCGGGTTCTCATGGCTACACCTTC. Protein sequence: CATGQGPGSHGYTF.

V gene TRBV19 combines with J gene TRBJ1-2, with a weak D call TRBD1 (5 bases). The V end lost 3 bases, the J end lost 6 bases, and 14 bases lay between the germline ends. The CDR3 spans 14 residues. Looked up from germline, CDR1 is LNHDA and CDR2 is SQIVND (reference sequence). The CDR3 spells CASSMGSRVNGYTF. CDR3 DNA sequence: TGTGCCAGTAGTATGGGGTCCAGGGTGAATGGCTACACCTTC. Combining the CDR3 with reference TRBV19 and TRBJ1-2 gives the whole variable domain DGGITQSPKYLFRKEGQNVTLSCEQNLNHDAMYWYRQDPGQGLRLIYYSQIVNDFQKGDIAEGYSVSREKKESFPLTVTSAQKNPTAFYLCASSMGSRVNGYTFGSGTRLTVV.

The rearrangement joins TRBV5-1 to TRBJ2-5; D might be TRBD1 (6 bases). The V gene lost 4 bases and the J gene lost 5 bases, with 15 bases spanning the gap. Per germline, CDR1 SGHRS and CDR2 YFSETQ. The CDR3 extends over 14 amino acids. CDR3 sequence (DNA): TGCGCCAGCAGCGGAACAGGGCCTCGGGAGACCCAGTACTTC. As protein: CASSGTGPRETQYF.

This chain joins TRBV9 and TRBJ2-7; D might be TRBD2 (6 bases). CDR1 is SGDLS and CDR2 is YYNGEE in the germline V gene. This CDR3 is built from 15 residues. V was shortened by 3 bases and J by 0 bases, with 13 bases between the two germline ends. The CDR3 is CASSAGDLSSYEQYF. CDR3 DNA sequence: TGTGCCAGCAGCGCTGGGGACTTAAGCTCCTACGAGCAGTACTTC. Full variable domain (outside the CDR3, taken from reference TRBV9 and TRBJ2-7): DSGVTQTPKHLITATGQRVTLRCSPRSGDLSVYWYQQSLDQGLQFLIQYYNGEERAKGNILERFSAQQFPDLHSELNLSSLELGDSALYFCASSAGDLSSYEQYFGPGTRLTVT.

The chain links TRBV2 to TRBJ2-7, with D possibly being TRBD1 (6 bases). Trimming took 4 bases from V and 1 from J, leaving 17 bases between them. Germline loops: CDR1 SNHLY, CDR2 FYNNEI. This CDR3 region has 16 residues. The chain's CDR3 is CASSAMGRGGSYEQYF. CDR3 in DNA: TGTGCCAGCAGTGCCATGGGCAGAGGGGGTTCCTACGAGCAGTACTTC.

CDR3 protein: CASSPLGDRMNTEAFF. The CDR3 nucleotides are TGTGCCAGCAGCCCTCTCGGGGACAGGATGAACACTGAAGCTTTCTTT. This chain links TRBV27 with TRBJ1-1; 8 bases match TRBD1. V lost 6 bases to trimming and J lost 0 bases; unmatched junction nucleotides: 9. Germline V gives CDR1 MNHEY, CDR2 SMNVEV (reference sequence). CDR3 length equals 16 residues.

The J gene is TRBJ2-5, the V gene TRBV4-3; 8 positions agree with TRBD2. The end of the DNA aligns better with TRBJ2-7, so the J call may be wrong. This CDR3 is built from 17 residues. The germline V gene has CDR1 LGHNA and CDR2 YSLEER. CDR3 sequence reads: CASSQVVSAGEVHEQYF. The DNA of the CDR3 is TGCGCCAGCAGCCAAGTAGTTTCAGCGGGAGAAGTCCACGAGCAGTACTTC.

The chain uses TRBV5-6 and TRBJ2-5; D ambiguous. The J call may be incorrect, as the DNA end agrees better with TRBJ2-7. Germline V gene lookup returns CDR1 SGHDT and CDR2 YYEEEE. The CDR3 is made up of 15 amino acids. The CDR3 nucleotides read TGTGCCAGCAGCCCACCGCGGTTCTTAACCTACGAGCAGTACTTC. This translates into CASSPPRFLTYEQYF.

V is TRBV18 and J is TRBJ1-1; D gene ambiguous. Germline V CDR1 and CDR2: KGHSH, LQKENI. The CDR3 has 16 amino acids. The V gene lost 3 bases and the J gene lost 0 bases, with 14 bases spanning the gap. CDR3 amino acids: CASSPPESRMNTEAFF. The CDR3 nucleotides are TGTGCCAGCTCACCCCCGGAGAGTCGGATGAACACTGAAGCTTTCTTT. Supplemented by reference TRBV18 and TRBJ1-1, the full variable domain reads NAGVMQNPRHLVRRRGQEARLRCSPMKGHSHVYWYRQLPEEGLKFMVYLQKENIIDESGMPKERFSAEFPKEGPSILRIQQVVRGDSAAYFCASSPPESRMNTEAFFGQGTRLTVV.

CDR3 residues: CASSYGAGGPTDTQYF. As DNA, the CDR3 is TGTGCCAGCAGTTACGGGGCGGGAGGCCCCACAGATACGCAGTATTTT. The chain carries TRBV6-5 and TRBJ2-3; 8 nucleotides agree with TRBD2. The CDR3 spans 16 residues. The germline gives CDR1 MNHEY, CDR2 SVGAGI. V lost 2 bases and J lost 2; bases outside the gene matches: 6.

The rearrangement joins TRBV29-1 to TRBJ2-1, with D perhaps TRBD2 (6 bases). From germline, CDR1 is SQVTM and CDR2 ANQGSEA. V was trimmed by 7 bases and J by 6 bases, leaving 19 bases between them. CDR3 length equals 14 residues. The CDR3 sequence is CSETRRDARNEQFF. The CDR3 nucleotides read TGCAGCGAGACCCGGCGGGACGCGCGCAATGAGCAGTTCTTC.

This chain joins TRBV28 and TRBJ1-3, with D perhaps TRBD1 (6 bases). V lost 9 bases and J lost 4, with 16 bases in between. The CDR3 has 14 residues. Per the germline V gene, CDR1 is MDHEN and CDR2 is SYDVKM. The CDR3 loop reads CASTSTGTGNTIYF. In DNA form, the CDR3 reads TGTGCCAGTACAAGCACAGGGACGGGAAACACCATATATTTT. The full variable domain, with the rest looked up from reference TRBV28 and TRBJ1-3, is DVKVTQSSRYLVKRTGEKVFLECVQDMDHENMFWYRQDPGLGLRLIYFSYDVKMKEKGDIPEGYSVSREKKERFSLILESASTNQTSMYLCASTSTGTGNTIYFGEGSWLTVV.

V and J are TRBV15 and TRBJ2-1; 7 nucleotides align to TRBD2. Per germline, CDR1 LNHNV and CDR2 YYDKDF (reference sequence). This CDR3 is built from 15 residues. J lost 9 bases, V lost 0 bases, and 8 bases had no gene match. The CDR3 DNA follows: TGTGCCACCAGCAGAGATAAAGGGACTACACGTGAGCAGTTCTTC. Its protein is CATSRDKGTTREQFF.

This chain links TRBV12-5 with TRBJ2-1; TRBD2 aligns across 8 bases. The CDR3 covers 16 residues. V dropped 5 bases and J dropped 7; count of bases not matched to a gene: 13. Germline loops: CDR1 LGHNT, CDR2 FRNRAP. Written as DNA, the CDR3 is TGTGCTAGTGGTCGACCCCAGGGACTAGTCGGGAATGAGCAGTTCTTC. Translating it yields CASGRPQGLVGNEQFF.

The V and J genes are TRBV6-4 and TRBJ2-1; 7 bases line up with TRBD2. There are 14 residues in the CDR3. J was trimmed by 6 bases and V by 4 bases; bases with no gene match: 6. Germline V gene data show CDR1 as MRHNA and CDR2 as SNTAGT. The DNA for the CDR3 is TGTGCCAGCAGTGCCAGGAGGGAGGGCAATGAGCAGTTCTTC. Protein: CASSARREGNEQFF.

This chain links TRBV6-6 with TRBJ2-3; D is unresolved. V was pared by 7 bases and J by 5 bases, with 13 bases between. The CDR3 spans 13 residues. Germline lookup yields CDR1 MNHNY and CDR2 SVGAGI (reference sequence). CDR3 in amino acids: CASTTPSRDTQYF. The CDR3 DNA sequence: TGTGCCAGCACCACTCCGTCCCGAGATACGCAGTATTTT.

The J gene is TRBJ2-1, the V gene TRBV5-4; 11 bases agree with TRBD1. The V gene's germline CDR1 is SGHNT and CDR2 YYREEE (reference sequence). With V trimmed by 2 bases and J by 9 bases, 10 bases remained unmatched. The CDR3 runs 16 residues. This CDR3 is CASSLTGTGGVTEQFF. DNA for the CDR3: TGTGCCAGCAGCTTAACCGGGACAGGGGGTGTGACTGAGCAGTTCTTC. Together with reference TRBV5-4 and TRBJ2-1, the CDR3 gives the full variable domain: ETGVTQSPTHLIKTRGQQVTLRCSSQSGHNTVSWYQQALGQGPQFIFQYYREEENGRGNFPPRFSGLQFPNYSSELNVNALELDDSALYLCASSLTGTGGVTEQFFGPGTRLTVL.

The CDR3 sequence: CASRGGTVSSYNEQFF. Written as DNA, the CDR3 is TGTGCCAGCAGGGGGGGGACGGTAAGCTCCTACAATGAGCAGTTCTTC. This chain connects TRBV28 to TRBJ2-1; 7 positions agree with TRBD2. Looked up from germline, CDR1 is MDHEN and CDR2 is SYDVKM. The CDR3 has 16 amino acids. J lost 0 bases, V lost 6 bases, and 8 bases had no gene match.

The rearrangement links TRBV27 to TRBJ2-3; 11 positions match TRBD2. Germline V gene sequence: CDR1 MNHEY, CDR2 SMNVEV (reference sequence). The CDR3 sequence is 17 residues long. V lost 6 bases, J lost 4 bases, and 12 bases stayed unmatched. CDR3 sequence reads: CASREIAGGPYADTQYF. The CDR3 DNA sequence: TGTGCCAGCAGAGAAATAGCGGGAGGGCCTTACGCAGATACGCAGTATTTT.

The rearrangement uses TRBV12-5 and TRBJ1-5; D gene unclear. Germline assignment: CDR1 LGHNT and CDR2 FRNRAP. There are 16 residues in the CDR3. V gave up 5 bases and J gave up 8 bases, with 22 bases separating them. CDR3 protein: CASGLPIGEGWKPQHF. Here the CDR3 DNA reads TGTGCTAGTGGTCTCCCTATAGGCGAGGGTTGGAAGCCCCAGCATTTT.

The chain recombines TRBV29-1 with TRBJ2-5; 7 bases map to TRBD2. Trimming at V came to 3 bases and at J to 14 bases, leaving 9 bases not matched to a gene. The CDR3 sequence is 11 residues long. The germline V gene has CDR1 SQVTM and CDR2 ANQGSEA. CDR3 bases: TGCAGCGTTGATGAGACTAGCCCAAATTACTTC. Amino acid sequence: CSVDETSPNYF.

J is TRBJ2-5 and V is TRBV29-1; TRBD2 matches 7 bases. V dropped 5 bases and J dropped 3; count of bases not matched to a gene: 9. Germline CDR1 is SQVTM and CDR2 is ANQGSEA. The CDR3 is 14 amino acids. The DNA of the CDR3 is TGCAGCGTTTGGACTAGTTCAGCAAAAGAGACCCAGTACTTC. Its translation: CSVWTSSAKETQYF. Full variable domain (outside the CDR3, taken from reference TRBV29-1 and TRBJ2-5): SAVISQKPSRDICQRGTSLTIQCQVDSQVTMMFWYRQQPGQSLTLIATANQGSEATYESGFVIDKFPISRPNLTFSTLTVSNMSPEDSSIYLCSVWTSSAKETQYFGPGTRLLVL.

V and J are TRBV4-2 and TRBJ2-1; D is possibly TRBD1 (6 bases). V lost 0 bases and J 2 bases, leaving 14 bases between the germline ends. The CDR3 spans 17 residues. Germline V gives CDR1 LGHNA, CDR2 YNFKEQ. Written as DNA, the CDR3 is TGTGCCAGCAGCCAAGATGGGGGCCGGATCCCCTACAATGAGCAGTTCTTC. Amino acid sequence: CASSQDGGRIPYNEQFF.

The chain carries TRBV5-1 and TRBJ2-5; tentatively, D is TRBD2 (5 bases). This CDR3 has 15 residues. Trimming shortened V by 1 base and J by 5 bases, and 15 bases separated the two germline ends. The germline gives CDR1 SGHRS, CDR2 YFSETQ. The CDR3 loop reads CASSLSGSRLETQYF. The CDR3 nucleotides are TGCGCCAGCAGCTTGTCGGGGAGCCGACTTGAGACCCAGTACTTC.

V gene TRBV6-6 combines with J gene TRBJ2-1; 9 nucleotides match TRBD2. Germline CDR1 is MNHNY and CDR2 is SVGAGI (reference sequence). This CDR3 spans 14 amino acids. Losses at the gene ends were 7 bases for V and 8 bases for J; bases not matched to a gene: 9. CDR3 nucleotide sequence: TGTGCCAGCAAAAATAGCGGGAGTCTAGATGAGCAGTTCTTC. Translation gives CASKNSGSLDEQFF.

V is TRBV4-2 and J is TRBJ2-7; the match to TRBD2 covers 9 bases. With 0 bases clipped from V and 0 bases from J, the junction kept 3 bases outside the gene matches. The CDR3 spans 16 residues. Germline CDR1 reads LGHNA; CDR2 reads YNFKEQ. This CDR3 is CASSQDLSGGSYEQYF. The CDR3 nucleotides read TGTGCCAGCAGCCAAGATCTTAGCGGGGGCTCCTACGAGCAGTACTTC.